The rows below give T cell receptor beta chains drawn from one sample of a study of early T cells in non-severe SARS-CoV-2 infection. One entry per CDR3 protein results from TCRdb running MiXCR on the 5' RACE reads. The table has tens of thousands of distinct CDR3 sequences, roughly 10% seen once. The sequenced sample was whole blood. The receptors were gathered from an adult who was a healthcare worker with PCR-confirmed SARS-CoV-2 infection or an uninfected control (not recorded which). CDR3s include the opening cysteine and the closing phenylalanine or tryptophan. The order of the fields is clone size, CDR3 length, J gene, D gene, V gene, CDR3 DNA, CDR3 protein. The D gene is left open where the match is weak. Clone sizes are given selectively: once, few, many, or a class where the clone is expanded.

abundance: .
len: 14
j_gene: TRBJ2-3
d_gene: TRBD2
v_gene: TRBV20-1
CDR3nt: TGCAGTGCGGATAGCGGGGTCAGCACAGATACGCAGTATTTT
CDR3aa: CSADSGVSTDTQYF

abundance: .
len: 16
j_gene: TRBJ2-7
d_gene: TRBD2
v_gene: TRBV20-1
CDR3nt: TGCAGTGCTAGACCCCCAGCGGGGGATAGCTCCTACGAGCAGTACTTC
CDR3aa: CSARPPAGDSSYEQYF

abundance: many
len: 14
j_gene: TRBJ2-5
d_gene: .
v_gene: TRBV7-9
CDR3nt: TGTGCCAGCAGCTTTGGGGGCTTACAAGAGACCCAGTACTTC
CDR3aa: CASSFGGLQETQYF

abundance: many
len: 18
j_gene: TRBJ2-1
d_gene: TRBD2
v_gene: TRBV6-5
CDR3nt: TGTGCCAGCAGTTACTCCGATGGGGCTAGCGGACTTTACAATGAGCAGTTCTTC
CDR3aa: CASSYSDGASGLYNEQFF

abundance: few
len: 11
j_gene: TRBJ2-7
d_gene: .
v_gene: TRBV11-2
CDR3nt: TGTGCCAGCAGCTCCGAATACGAGCAGTACTTC
CDR3aa: CASSSEYEQYF

abundance: many
len: 13
j_gene: TRBJ2-1
d_gene: .
v_gene: TRBV20-1
CDR3nt: TGCAGTGCTAGAAGGGGGGCCTTCAATGAGCAGTTCTTC
CDR3aa: CSARRGAFNEQFF

abundance: .
len: 11
j_gene: TRBJ1-1
d_gene: .
v_gene: TRBV3-1
CDR3nt: TGTGCCAGCAGCGAGGGCGGAGAAGTTTTCTTT
CDR3aa: CASSEGGEVFF

abundance: many
len: 13
j_gene: TRBJ2-3
d_gene: TRBD2
v_gene: TRBV9
CDR3nt: TGTGCCAGCAGCGCACCGGGACTAGTAAAGCAGTATTTT
CDR3aa: CASSAPGLVKQYF

abundance: many
len: 11
j_gene: TRBJ1-1
d_gene: .
v_gene: TRBV29-1
CDR3nt: TGCAGCGGACACGAGGGCACTGAAGCTTTCTTT
CDR3aa: CSGHEGTEAFF

abundance: few
len: 15
j_gene: TRBJ2-7
d_gene: .
v_gene: TRBV10-3
CDR3nt: TGTGCCATCAGTGCCCACCGGGACCGAGCCTACGAGCAGTACTTC
CDR3aa: CAISAHRDRAYEQYF

abundance: .
len: 13
j_gene: TRBJ1-6
d_gene: .
v_gene: TRBV30
CDR3nt: TGTGCCTCGCTTCGGACGGTCAATTCACCCCTCCACTTT
CDR3aa: CASLRTVNSPLHF

abundance: many
len: 18
j_gene: TRBJ2-1
d_gene: TRBD2
v_gene: TRBV12-3/TRBV12-4
CDR3nt: TGTGCCAGCAGTTCCGCTCTGCTGGGCGGGGGGGCACGGAATGAGCAGTTCTTC
CDR3aa: CASSSALLGGGARNEQFF

abundance: many
len: 18
j_gene: TRBJ2-1
d_gene: TRBD2
v_gene: TRBV11-2
CDR3nt: TGTGCCAGCAGCTTAAGGCCTCCAAGCGGGGAGACCTACAATGAGCAGTTCTTC
CDR3aa: CASSLRPPSGETYNEQFF

abundance: many
len: 15
j_gene: TRBJ2-3
d_gene: TRBD2
v_gene: TRBV2
CDR3nt: TGTGCCAGCAGCCCCGGTGGGGTAGCGGGCGATACGCAGTATTTT
CDR3aa: CASSPGGVAGDTQYF

abundance: many
len: 16
j_gene: TRBJ2-5
d_gene: TRBD2
v_gene: TRBV20-1
CDR3nt: TGCAGTGCTAGACGCCCACTAGCGGGGGATGGGGAGACCCAGTACTTC
CDR3aa: CSARRPLAGDGETQYF

abundance: many
len: 13
j_gene: TRBJ2-3
d_gene: .
v_gene: TRBV3-1
CDR3nt: TGTGCCAGCAGAGCACTAGGAACAGATACGCAGTATTTT
CDR3aa: CASRALGTDTQYF